Each of the 21 T cell receptor beta chains below was sequenced from the same sample in a study of blood T cell repertoires in COVID-19. The assay was immunoSEQ multiplex PCR, and TCRdb's table has in-frame clones only and misses some. The sample includes approximately 84,000 clones, about 90% of them seen just once. Sample: peripheral blood. The receptors come from a human donor with active COVID-19. The donor label of this sample is uncertain.

The CDR3 DNA is TGTGCCAGCAGTTACACCTGGACAGGGGAGGATGGCTACACCTTC. It specifies CASSYTWTGEDGYTF. The chain employs TRBV6-2 or TRBV6-3 and TRBJ1-2; 9 nucleotides line up with TRBD1. Germline-derived CDR1 and CDR2 are MNHEY and SVGEGT. Losses at the gene ends were 2 bases for V and 6 bases for J; bases not matched to a gene: 7. This CDR3 region has 15 residues.

The chain employs TRBV24-1 and TRBJ2-7; D not resolved. V was trimmed by 4 bases and J by 4 bases, leaving 10 bases between them. The CDR3 is made up of 13 amino acids. In germline, CDR1 is KGHDR, CDR2 SFDVKD. This CDR3 is CATSDSHRYEQYF. The CDR3 DNA sequence: TGTGCCACCAGTGACTCTCATCGGTACGAGCAGTACTTC.

V is TRBV4-1 and J is TRBJ1-5, with D unresolved. The CDR3 totals 12 residues. Between the trimmed V and J ends, which lost 1 base and 16 bases, there was a span of 14 bases. Germline loops: CDR1 MGHRA, CDR2 YSYEKL. CDR3 DNA sequence: TGCGCCAGCAGCCAAGGCCGAGAGCCGTTACATTTT. This codes for CASSQGREPLHF.

The V gene is TRBV3-1 (or the pseudogene TRBV3-2), the J gene TRBJ1-5, with no clear D. With 4 bases removed from V and 2 bases from J, the gap between germline ends came to 12 bases. CDR3 length equals 15 residues. Per the germline V gene, CDR1 is LGHDT and CDR2 is YNNKEL (reference sequence). CDR3 bases: TGTGCCAGCAGCCGAGCCGGGGTCGGCAATCAGCCCCAGCATTTT. It encodes CASSRAGVGNQPQHF.

The V gene is TRBV24-1, the J gene TRBJ2-7; TRBD1 aligns across 8 bases. Germline assignment: CDR1 KGHDR and CDR2 SFDVKD. The junction had 10 bases not matched to a gene; V was cut back by 10 bases and J by 3 bases. This CDR3 spans 14 amino acids. The CDR3 reads CATPTDREFYEQYF. In DNA form, the CDR3 reads TGTGCCACACCTACGGACAGGGAGTTCTACGAGCAGTACTTC.

The rearrangement joins TRBV4-3 to TRBJ2-5; D unclear. This CDR3 has 15 amino acids. Germline CDR1 LGHNA, CDR2 YSLEER. V was pared by 1 base and J by 0 bases, with 9 bases between. CDR3 loop: CASSQGASYQETQYF. CDR3 DNA: TGCGCCAGCAGCCAAGGAGCCTCGTACCAAGAGACCCAGTACTTC.

The rearrangement uses TRBV7-3 and TRBJ2-2; possibly TRBD1 for D (5 bases). The CDR3 length is 15 residues. The V and J ends lost 2 bases and 2 bases respectively, with 9 bases between them. Per the germline V gene, CDR1 is SGHTA and CDR2 is FQGTGA. The CDR3 nucleotides read TGTGCCAGCAGCTTAGGACACAGAAACACCGGGGAGCTGTTTTTT. It yields the protein CASSLGHRNTGELFF.

The chain employs TRBV11-3 and TRBJ2-3, with TRBD2 matching 9 bases. The V gene's germline CDR1 is SGHNT and CDR2 YENEEA. J was trimmed by 1 base and V by 1 base; bases with no gene match: 15. The CDR3 length is 20 residues. This CDR3 reads CASSLVAGGHPEMGTDTQYF. DNA for the CDR3: TGTGCCAGCAGCTTAGTGGCGGGGGGGCACCCTGAAATGGGCACAGATACGCAGTATTTT. Using reference TRBV11-3 and TRBJ2-3 for the parts outside the CDR3, the full variable domain is EAGVVQSPRYKIIEKKQPVAFWCNPISGHNTLYWYLQNLGQGPELLIRYENEEAVDDSQLPKDRFSAERLKGVDSTLKIQPAELGDSAVYLCASSLVAGGHPEMGTDTQYFGPGTRLTVL.

The chain is built from TRBV23-1 and TRBJ2-3, with D possibly TRBD2 on 7 matching bases. TRBV23-1 is an open reading frame whose function is uncertain. V was shortened by 6 bases and J by 2 bases, with 21 bases between the two germline ends. The CDR3 runs to 17 residues. CDR3 sequence reads: CASSHFFRGGYTDTQYF. DNA of the CDR3: TGCGCCAGCAGCCATTTCTTTAGGGGGGGGTACACAGATACGCAGTATTTT.

The chain is built from TRBV19 and TRBJ2-3; 10 nucleotides align to TRBD2. The J segment lost 1 base and the V segment lost 1 base, leaving 5 bases of the junction unmatched. CDR3 length equals 17 residues. Per germline, CDR1 LNHDA and CDR2 SQIVND (reference sequence). The CDR3 nucleotides read TGTGCCAGTAGTATAGGTTCCCTAGCGGGGGGCACAGATACGCAGTATTTT. This encodes CASSIGSLAGGTDTQYF.

The chain uses TRBV12-3 or TRBV12-4 and TRBJ1-2, with 7 bases lining up with TRBD1. V lost 5 bases to trimming and J lost 8 bases; unmatched junction nucleotides: 8. CDR3 length: 13 amino acids. CDR3 amino acids: CASSRGGAEGYTF. The CDR3 bases are TGTGCCAGCAGTCGAGGGGGCGCGGAGGGCTACACCTTC.

This chain joins TRBV6-1 and TRBJ2-1; TRBD2 might be the D (6 bases). Germline lookup yields CDR1 MNHNS and CDR2 SASEGT. The CDR3 is made up of 16 amino acids. V dropped 0 bases and J dropped 9 bases, with 18 bases sitting between them. In DNA form, the CDR3 reads TGTGCCAGCAGTGAAGCTGGAGGGTATAATATTATTGAGCAGTTCTTC. The encoded protein is CASSEAGGYNIIEQFF.

The rearrangement uses TRBV18 and TRBJ2-5, with 7 bases matching TRBD1. The V gene end was trimmed by 3 bases and the J gene end by 3 bases; junction bases not matched to a gene: 1. CDR3 size: 13 residues. Germline V gene data show CDR1 as KGHSH and CDR2 as LQKENI. Here the CDR3 reads CASSPGQKETQYF. The CDR3 DNA is TGTGCCAGCTCACCGGGACAGAAAGAGACCCAGTACTTC.

The chain joins TRBV28 to TRBJ1-1; the D gene is possibly TRBD1 (5 bases). V shed 11 bases and J shed 4 bases, with 14 bases lying between them. The CDR3 length is 12 residues. Per germline, CDR1 MDHEN and CDR2 SYDVKM. The CDR3 sequence is CAGARPATEAFF. The CDR3 DNA is TGTGCCGGGGCGCGTCCGGCCACTGAAGCTTTCTTT.

The gene calls are TRBV30 and TRBJ1-4; weak D call: TRBD1 (5 bases). The germline CDR1 and CDR2 sequences are GTSNPN and SVGIG (reference sequence). Between the trimmed V and J ends, which lost 2 bases and 8 bases, there was a span of 18 bases. CDR3 length equals 15 residues. The CDR3 region has the DNA TGTGCCTGGAGTCGGGAGCAGGGCTTAGGGGAAAAACTGTTTTTT. The encoded protein is CAWSREQGLGEKLFF.

The chain employs TRBV5-6 and TRBJ2-5; the D gene is possibly TRBD2 (5 bases). CDR1 and CDR2 from the germline V gene are SGHDT and YYEEEE. The CDR3 extends over 15 amino acids. Trimming took off 0 bases at V and 4 bases at J, with 13 bases between the two ends. CDR3 DNA sequence: TGTGCCAGCAGCTTGGTCCCGGAGGCTGTAGAGACCCAGTACTTC. Translating gives CASSLVPEAVETQYF.

The genes are TRBV2 and TRBJ1-1, with D tentatively TRBD1 (6 bases). Germline V CDR1 and CDR2: SNHLY, FYNNEI. The CDR3 totals 14 residues. Trimming removed 3 bases at V and 7 bases at J, with 15 bases between. The CDR3, as DNA: TGTGCCAGCAGTGAGAGGGGACCAGGGGTTGAAGCTTTCTTT. This sequence encodes CASSERGPGVEAFF.

With regard to this clone: Other nucleotide sequences in the sample specify the same CDR3. The V and J genes are TRBV19 and TRBJ2-7, with TRBD1 matching 10 bases. This CDR3 spans 14 amino acids. Germline V lookup: CDR1 LNHDA, CDR2 SQIVND (reference sequence). The trim removed 3 bases at V and 3 bases at J, leaving 2 bases unmatched. Here the CDR3 DNA reads TGTGCCAGTAGTATCGGGACAGGGGTCTACGAGCAGTACTTC. Its translation is CASSIGTGVYEQYF.

This chain joins TRBV7-9 and TRBJ2-5, with 8 bases fitting TRBD1. Trimming cost V 5 bases and J 4 bases; bases outside gene matches: 6. Germline V gene sequence: CDR1 SEHNR, CDR2 FQNEAQ (reference sequence). The CDR3 length is 14 residues. In DNA form, the CDR3 reads TGTGCCAGCAGCCTCCTCAGGGGGCGAGAGACCCAGTACTTC. Its translation is CASSLLRGRETQYF.

The chain combines TRBV6-1 with TRBJ2-6, with TRBD1 as a possible D gene (6 bases). The V end lost 4 bases, the J end lost 2 bases, and 15 bases lay between the germline ends. Germline CDR1 MNHNS, CDR2 SASEGT. The CDR3 consists of 17 residues. The CDR3 loop reads CASSGTGSPAGANVLTF. CDR3 in DNA: TGTGCCAGCAGTGGAACAGGGAGCCCCGCTGGGGCCAACGTCCTGACTTTC.

The rearrangement uses TRBV5-1 and TRBJ1-2; TRBD1 aligns across 7 bases. The CDR3 spans 15 residues. Germline V gene data show CDR1 as SGHRS and CDR2 as YFSETQ. Trimming cost V 4 bases and J 2 bases; bases outside gene matches: 8. Written as DNA, the CDR3 is TGCGCCAGCAGCCCAGGGGGGCAAGGCAACTATGGCTACACCTTC. It codes for CASSPGGQGNYGYTF.